These 23 T cell receptor beta chains came from one sample sequenced in a study of CXCR3-negative and CXCR3-positive naive CD8 T cells. cDNA libraries for TRB were generated by 5' RACE incorporating UMI labels. TCRdb reprocessed the 5' RACE reads and reports one entry per CDR3 protein, with no DNA. The data show over 55,000 distinct CDR3 sequences, and the top ten clones hold roughly a quarter. The specimen sequenced was memory CD8+ T cells from blood. All receptors derive from a human donor in good health. Some clones in this sample may be carry-over from other donors' samples.

The rearrangement joins TRBV19 to TRBJ1-6. Per the germline V gene, CDR1 is LNHDA and CDR2 is SQIVND (reference sequence). The CDR3 contains 17 residues. CDR3 sequence: CASSFGGSPALYSPLHF.

This chain joins TRBV30 and TRBJ2-1; no DNA is available, so the TRBD1 call from TCRdb remains unchecked. Germline V gene data show CDR1 as GTSNPN and CDR2 as SVGIG (reference sequence). The CDR3 totals 17 residues. Here the CDR3 reads CAWSGDRGIISYNEQFF.

This chain uses TRBV5-4 with TRBJ1-2. This CDR3 spans 11 amino acids. Germline CDR1 reads SGHNT; CDR2 reads YYREEE (reference sequence). CDR3 sequence: CASSSNYGYTF.

The J gene is TRBJ2-1, the V gene TRBV2; as DNA is missing, the TRBD1 call by TCRdb cannot be tested. This CDR3 is built from 13 residues. Germline V gene lookup returns CDR1 SNHLY and CDR2 FYNNEI. The CDR3 spells CASTGQGEDEQFF.

This chain links TRBV29-1 with TRBJ2-5. This CDR3 region has 15 residues. Per the germline V gene, CDR1 is SQVTM and CDR2 is ANQGSEA. This CDR3 is CSVEFLDNEQETQYF.

The rearrangement joins TRBV6-4 to TRBJ2-3; with no DNA, the TCRdb D assignment of TRBD2 cannot be verified. From germline, CDR1 is MRHNA and CDR2 SNTAGT. The CDR3 is 16 residues long. CDR3 loop: CASSDSSSASTDTQYF.

V gene TRBV29-1 combines with J gene TRBJ1-2; TCRdb selects TRBD1, and the lack of DNA leaves this call unchecked. The CDR3 loop spans 13 amino acids. CDR1 and CDR2 (germline): SQVTM, ANQGSEA. The CDR3 sequence: CSVPTIGGNGYTF.

V is TRBV20-1 and J is TRBJ2-5; checking the TCRdb D call of TRBD1 is not possible without DNA. CDR1 is DFQATT, CDR2 SNEGSKA, per germline (reference sequence). This CDR3 spans 14 amino acids. CDR3 protein: CSARNRDKQETQYF.

V usage is TRBV28 and J usage is TRBJ2-4; the TCRdb D gene call, TRBD1, has no DNA to confirm it. The germline CDR1 and CDR2 sequences are MDHEN and SYDVKM. There are 13 residues in the CDR3. CDR3 loop: CASHGGTKNIQYF.

The CDR3 is CASSTGTDNGELFF. This chain links TRBV6-2 or TRBV6-3 with TRBJ2-2; there is no DNA to check the TCRdb D call of TRBD1. The length of the CDR3 is 14 residues. In germline, CDR1 is MNHEY, CDR2 SVGEGT.

This rearrangement joins TRBV6-6 to TRBJ2-7; with no DNA, the TCRdb D assignment of TRBD1 cannot be verified. CDR1 is MNHNY and CDR2 is SVGAGI in the germline V gene (reference sequence). The CDR3 is made up of 17 amino acids. CDR3 residues: CASSQHPGGLASNEQYF.

The V and J genes are TRBV12-3 or TRBV12-4 and TRBJ1-2; the TCRdb D gene call, TRBD1, has no DNA to confirm it. The CDR3 is made up of 16 amino acids. The CDR3 loop is CASSLRDRGRLYGYTF.

The V gene is TRBV7-6, the J gene TRBJ2-1; TCRdb proposes TRBD1, but this gene call is untestable without DNA. The CDR3 has 19 residues. The germline gives CDR1 SGHVS, CDR2 FNYEAQ. CDR3 residues: CASSLGPLPQGSQGNEQFF.

The chain uses TRBV7-6 and TRBJ2-3. Germline-derived CDR1 and CDR2 are SGHVS and FNYEAQ. The CDR3 consists of 14 residues. Here the CDR3 reads CASAHSGSTDTQYF.

The rearrangement uses TRBV7-7 and TRBJ2-1; there is no DNA to check the TCRdb D call of TRBD1. CDR3 length equals 13 residues. Germline CDR1 reads SSHAT; CDR2 reads FNYEAQ (reference sequence). The CDR3 loop reads CASSFRQGDEQFF.

This chain joins TRBV6-2 or TRBV6-3 and TRBJ2-1; the D gene TCRdb calls, TRBD1, cannot be checked with no DNA. The CDR3 length is 14 residues. Per the germline V gene, CDR1 is MNHEY and CDR2 is SVGEGT. This chain's CDR3 is CASKLARTGWEQFF.

The chain joins TRBV7-2 to TRBJ2-7; without DNA, the TCRdb call of TRBD2 cannot be checked. Germline V lookup: CDR1 SGHTA, CDR2 FQGNSA. This CDR3 contains 13 residues. CDR3 residues: CASSPLAGGEQYF.

The chain uses TRBV5-3 and TRBJ2-1. TRBV5-3 is classed as an ORF, of uncertain function. CDR3 length: 15 residues. The CDR3 region is CARTSLRFGTEEQFF.

The chain has TRBV20-1 and TRBJ2-1; TCRdb outputs TRBD2, but without DNA this stays unchecked. The CDR3 length is 14 residues. Germline V CDR1 and CDR2: DFQATT, SNEGSKA (reference sequence). CDR3 loop: CSARTSGQEYEQFF.

V usage is TRBV29-1 and J usage is TRBJ2-7. The germline CDR1 and CDR2 sequences are SQVTM and ANQGSEA. This CDR3 is built from 12 residues. The CDR3 region is CSVEDESYEQYF.

V gene TRBV7-9 combines with J gene TRBJ1-4; lacking DNA, the TRBD1 call made by TCRdb goes unchecked. There are 16 residues in the CDR3. Germline V gene data show CDR1 as SEHNR and CDR2 as FQNEAQ (reference sequence). The CDR3 region is CASSLDVGQPNEKLFF.

This chain uses TRBV29-1 with TRBJ2-7; lacking DNA, the TRBD1 call made by TCRdb goes unchecked. This CDR3 contains 13 residues. From germline, CDR1 is SQVTM and CDR2 ANQGSEA. CDR3 sequence: CSVTPDTEYEQYF.

This chain joins TRBV11-3 and TRBJ1-1; TCRdb names TRBD1, which stays unverified in the absence of DNA. The length of the CDR3 is 14 residues. Germline CDR1 is SGHNT and CDR2 is YENEEA. This chain's CDR3 is CASSVGGPNTEAFF.